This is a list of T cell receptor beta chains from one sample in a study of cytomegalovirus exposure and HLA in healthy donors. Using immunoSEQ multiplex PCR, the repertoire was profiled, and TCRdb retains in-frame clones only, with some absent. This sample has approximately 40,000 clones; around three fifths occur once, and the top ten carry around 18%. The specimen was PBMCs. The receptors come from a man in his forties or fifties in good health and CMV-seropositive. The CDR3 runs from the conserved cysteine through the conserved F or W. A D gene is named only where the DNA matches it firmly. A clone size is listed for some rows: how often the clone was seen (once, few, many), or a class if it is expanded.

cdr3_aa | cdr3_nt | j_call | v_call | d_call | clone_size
CASSQEFSLGDREQETQYF | TGCGCCAGCAGCCAAGAATTTTCCTTAGGGGACAGGGAGCAAGAGACCCAGTACTTC | TRBJ2-5 | TRBV4-1 | TRBD1 | few
CASSRLERGHGYTF | TGTGCCAGCAGCCGCCTGGAGAGGGGGCACGGCTACACCTTC | TRBJ1-2 | TRBV7-9 | TRBD1 | NA
CASRTRQGASFSRYGYTF | TGTGCCAGCAGAACTCGACAGGGCGCCTCTTTCTCTCGTTATGGCTACACCTTC | TRBJ1-2 | TRBV2 | TRBD1 | NA
CASSLVGGETQYF | TGTGCCAGCAGCTTGGTCGGGGGAGAGACCCAGTACTTC | TRBJ2-5 | TRBV5-4 | NA | few
CASSRRRYSESNQPQHF | TGTGCCAGCAGCCGTAGGCGGTATTCAGAGAGCAATCAGCCCCAGCATTTT | TRBJ1-5 | TRBV11-2 | NA | NA
CASSLGLQPQHF | TGTGCCAGCAGTTTGGGGCTTCAGCCCCAGCATTTT | TRBJ1-5 | TRBV28 | NA | NA
CASSPQTSNTEAFF | TGTGCCAGCTCACCACAAACATCCAACACTGAAGCTTTCTTT | TRBJ1-1 | TRBV18 | NA | once
CASSPADKNTEAFF | TGTGCCAGCAGCCCCGCCGACAAGAACACTGAAGCTTTCTTT | TRBJ1-1 | TRBV11-3 | NA | NA
CASSWEVVYGYTF | TGTGCCAGCAGTTGGGAGGTGGTCTATGGCTACACCTTC | TRBJ1-2 | TRBV28 | NA | NA
CASSLGQGMVGQYF | TGTGCCAGCAGCCTGGGACAGGGGATGGTCGGGCAGTACTTC | TRBJ2-7 | TRBV7-2 | TRBD1 | NA
CASSSPGTRGETQYF | TGTGCCAGCTCATCCCCCGGGACTAGGGGGGAGACCCAGTACTTC | TRBJ2-5 | TRBV18 | TRBD2 | NA
CASSLLGQVTDTQYF | TGTGCCAGCAGCCTACTGGGACAGGTCACAGATACGCAGTATTTT | TRBJ2-3 | TRBV7-3 | TRBD1 | NA
CASSELAGQGYTF | TGTGCCAGCAGTGAATTAGCGGGACAGGGCTACACCTTC | TRBJ1-2 | TRBV25-1 | TRBD1 | NA
CASSLTGPTNEKLFF | TGTGCCAGCAGCTTAACAGGGCCAACTAATGAAAAACTGTTTTTT | TRBJ1-4 | TRBV7-2 | NA | NA
CSAPGQGVGDTQYF | TGCAGCGCCCCGGGACAGGGGGTTGGAGATACGCAGTATTTT | TRBJ2-3 | TRBV29-1 | TRBD1 | NA
CASTQTSGAQQQYF | TGTGCCAGCACCCAGACTAGCGGGGCCCAACAGCAGTACTTC | TRBJ2-7 | TRBV2 | TRBD2 | NA
CASSLGPQQYF | TGCGCCAGCAGCTTGGGGCCCCAGCAGTATTTT | TRBJ2-3 | TRBV5-1 | NA | once
CASTWDRGGTEAFF | TGTGCCAGCACATGGGACAGGGGAGGGACTGAAGCTTTCTTT | TRBJ1-1 | TRBV5-6 | TRBD1 | few
CSVGTVQAKNIQYF | TGCAGCGTGGGGACAGTTCAAGCCAAAAACATTCAGTACTTC | TRBJ2-4 | TRBV29-1 | TRBD1 | NA
CASRGFTDTQYF | TGTGCCAGCAGGGGCTTCACAGATACGCAGTATTTT | TRBJ2-3 | TRBV5-8 | NA | few
CASSLTGTGGANTEAFF | TGTGCCAGCAGCCTTACAGGGACAGGGGGCGCGAACACTGAAGCTTTCTTT | TRBJ1-1 | TRBV7-2 | TRBD1 | NA
CARSLAPYEQYF | TGTGCCAGAAGCTTGGCCCCTTACGAGCAGTACTTC | TRBJ2-7 | TRBV5-3 | NA | NA
CASSLDSGTYEQYF | TGTGCCAGCAGCTTAGATTCAGGGACCTACGAGCAGTACTTC | TRBJ2-7 | TRBV7-9 | NA | NA
CASSLWASGAYGGELFF | TGTGCCAGCAGCTTATGGGCTAGCGGGGCTTACGGCGGGGAGCTGTTTTTT | TRBJ2-2 | TRBV7-2 | TRBD2 | NA
CASSYWDISYEQYF | TGTGCCAGCAGCTACTGGGACATTTCCTACGAGCAGTACTTC | TRBJ2-7 | TRBV7-9 | NA | few
CASSEALPGNNEQFF | TGTGCCAGCAGTGAAGCGCTTCCAGGGAACAATGAGCAGTTCTTC | TRBJ2-1 | TRBV6-1 | NA | NA
CASSRDRPSGNTIYF | TGTGCCAGCAGTCGTGACAGGCCCTCTGGAAACACCATATATTTT | TRBJ1-3 | TRBV2 | NA | NA
CASSVQGSDTEAFF | TGTGCCAGCAGCGTACAGGGGAGTGACACTGAAGCTTTCTTT | TRBJ1-1 | TRBV7-8 | TRBD1 | NA
CASSLTGGNTEAFF | TGTGCCAGCAGTTTAACCGGGGGAAACACTGAAGCTTTCTTT | TRBJ1-1 | TRBV6-6 | NA | NA
CAISDTRQETQYF | TGTGCCATCAGTGACACTAGGCAAGAGACCCAGTACTTC | TRBJ2-5 | TRBV10-3 | NA | many
CASSLVFRGGYGFTGELFF | TGTGCCAGCAGCTTAGTTTTCCGGGGGGGCTACGGGTTCACCGGGGAGCTGTTTTTT | TRBJ2-2 | TRBV7-2 | TRBD2 | NA
CASSSTVGGPYEQYF | TGTGCCAGCAGCTCTACGGTCGGGGGGCCCTACGAGCAGTACTTC | TRBJ2-7 | TRBV7-2 | NA | NA
CASSRQGLDTQYF | TGTGCCAGTAGTCGGCAGGGGTTAGATACGCAGTATTTT | TRBJ2-3 | TRBV19 | NA | NA
CASSIAGSYNEQFF | TGTGCCAGCAGTATAGCGGGGTCCTACAATGAGCAGTTCTTC | TRBJ2-1 | TRBV2 | TRBD2 | NA
CASGSKQGNQPQHF | TGTGCTAGTGGTTCCAAACAGGGGAATCAGCCCCAGCATTTT | TRBJ1-5 | TRBV12-5 | TRBD1 | few
CASSRTVSYNEQFF | TGTGCCAGCAGCCGGACAGTCTCCTACAATGAGCAGTTCTTC | TRBJ2-1 | TRBV7-6 | NA | NA
CASSSRGGGLTGELFF | TGTGCCAGCAGCTCCCGGGGAGGGGGTTTAACCGGGGAGCTGTTTTTT | TRBJ2-2 | TRBV7-2 | NA | NA
CASRTVSTGANVLTF | TGCGCCAGCAGGACAGTTTCCACTGGGGCCAACGTCCTGACTTTC | TRBJ2-6 | TRBV5-1 | NA | NA
CASSYLGQGNTEAFF | TGTGCCAGCAGTTACCTAGGACAGGGGAACACTGAAGCTTTCTTT | TRBJ1-1 | TRBV6-5 | TRBD1 | NA
CASSLNGLTGELFF | TGTGCCAGCAGCCTTAACGGGTTGACCGGGGAGCTGTTTTTT | TRBJ2-2 | TRBV11-2 | NA | NA
CASSLGRKDTEAFF | TGTGCCAGCAGCTTGGGCAGGAAAGACACTGAAGCTTTCTTT | TRBJ1-1 | TRBV7-6 | NA | NA
CASTSRQGTDTQYF | TGTGCCAGCACCTCCCGACAGGGCACAGATACGCAGTATTTT | TRBJ2-3 | TRBV7-6 | NA | NA
CASSSHRGDEAFF | TGTGCCAGCAGCTCCCACAGGGGAGATGAAGCTTTCTTT | TRBJ1-1 | TRBV7-3 | TRBD1 | NA
CASSPSGQGAGEQYF | TGTGCCAGCAGCCCTAGTGGACAGGGGGCTGGCGAGCAGTACTTC | TRBJ2-7 | TRBV9 | TRBD1 | NA
CASSRDRGNQPQHF | TGTGCCAGCAGCAGAGACAGGGGCAATCAGCCCCAGCATTTT | TRBJ1-5 | TRBV7-2 | TRBD1 | few
CASSRGSIGVADTQYF | TGTGCCAGCAGCCGAGGTAGTATCGGGGTCGCAGATACGCAGTATTTT | TRBJ2-3 | TRBV7-9 | NA | NA
CASGTSSRAGTQYF | TGTGCTAGTGGAACTAGTTCAAGGGCGGGGACCCAGTACTTC | TRBJ2-5 | TRBV12-5 | NA | NA
CASSQAGHVQETQYF | TGTGCCAGCAGCCAAGCGGGACACGTCCAAGAGACCCAGTACTTC | TRBJ2-5 | TRBV7-2 | NA | once
CASSPGTGGDTQYF | TGTGCCAGCAGCCCTGGGACAGGGGGAGATACGCAGTATTTT | TRBJ2-3 | TRBV5-6 | TRBD1 | few
CASSRTGKEDTEAFF | TGTGCCAGCAGCCGAACAGGAAAGGAAGACACTGAAGCTTTCTTT | TRBJ1-1 | TRBV7-9 | NA | NA
CSVGQGWGETQYF | TGCAGCGTTGGACAGGGGTGGGGGGAGACCCAGTACTTC | TRBJ2-5 | TRBV29-1 | TRBD1 | NA
CASSTRGDTQYF | TGTGCCAGCAGCACGCGGGGAGATACGCAGTATTTT | TRBJ2-3 | TRBV11-2 | NA | few
CASSFTVSGNTIYF | TGTGCCAGCAGTTTTACAGTCTCTGGAAACACCATATATTTT | TRBJ1-3 | TRBV28 | NA | once
CASSVTGGNQPQHF | TGTGCCAGCAGCGTAACAGGGGGCAATCAGCCCCAGCATTTT | TRBJ1-5 | TRBV7-2 | TRBD1 | NA
CASSLGGSSSYNSPLHF | TGTGCCAGCAGCTTGGGGGGCAGTAGCTCCTATAATTCACCCCTCCACTTT | TRBJ1-6 | TRBV5-4 | NA | NA
CASSRRGGGTDTQYF | TGTGCCAGCAGTCGGAGGGGGGGTGGCACAGATACGCAGTATTTT | TRBJ2-3 | TRBV6-5 | NA | NA
CASSPNNYEQYF | TGTGCCAGCAGCCCGAACAACTACGAGCAGTACTTC | TRBJ2-7 | TRBV7-2 | NA | NA
CASSMADQPQHF | TGTGCCAGTAGTATGGCCGATCAGCCCCAGCATTTT | TRBJ1-5 | TRBV19 | NA | NA
CAISEWSGGAVGYTF | TGTGCCATCAGTGAGTGGTCAGGGGGAGCCGTGGGCTACACCTTC | TRBJ1-2 | TRBV10-3 | TRBD1 | NA